A selection of T cell receptor beta chains follows, all from one sample in a study of CD8+ T cells in alopecia areata. Repertoires were generated with immunoSEQ multiplex PCR, while TCRdb's copy carries only in-frame clones and drops some. Here the sample spans 90,000 or so clones, roughly 40% being singletons. The sequencing here drew on CD8+ T cells sorted from blood, taken at week 24, from a patient treated with tofacitinib. Receptor source: a human donor with alopecia areata. Each CDR3 is given with its conserved first and last residue. A D gene is named only where the DNA matches it firmly. Clone size is given for some rows only: seen once, a few or many times, or a class if the clone is expanded.

clone_size,j_call,v_call,d_call,cdr3_nt,cdr3_aa
few,TRBJ2-7,TRBV4-1,TRBD2,TGCGCCAGCAGCCACGGGACTAGCGATTACGAGCAGTACTTC,CASSHGTSDYEQYF
.,TRBJ2-7,TRBV29-1,.,TGCAGCGTTGCACGGGGCATCATCTACGAGCAGTACTTC,CSVARGIIYEQYF
.,TRBJ1-1,TRBV7-9,.,TGTGCCAGCAGCTTAGGTATTAACACTGAAGCTTTCTTT,CASSLGINTEAFF
.,TRBJ2-7,TRBV6-6,TRBD1,TGTGCCAGCAGTACCCGGGACAGGGGAAACGAGCAGTACTTC,CASSTRDRGNEQYF
.,TRBJ1-1,TRBV6-1,.,TGTGCCAGCAGTTATTTTGACTCCGCTTTCTTT,CASSYFDSAFF
once,TRBJ2-4,TRBV11-3,TRBD1,TGTGCCAGCAGCTCTCCGGGACAGGAAAACATTCAGTACTTC,CASSSPGQENIQYF
.,TRBJ1-1,TRBV11-2,TRBD1,TGTGCCAGCAGCGGGGGCGGACAGGCTCCGACTGACGCTGAAGCTTTCTTT,CASSGGGQAPTDAEAFF
few,TRBJ1-1,TRBV9,TRBD1,TGTGCCAGCAGCCCGAGGACAGGGGTGAACACTGAAGCTTTCTTT,CASSPRTGVNTEAFF
.,TRBJ1-1,TRBV27,.,TGTGCCAGCAGCCACGGAGGGGGCACTGAAGCTTTCTTT,CASSHGGGTEAFF
.,TRBJ2-7,TRBV6-1,TRBD1,TGTGCCAGCACACCGGGACAGGGGGTATACGAGCAGTACTTC,CASTPGQGVYEQYF
.,TRBJ2-1,TRBV15,.,TGTGCCACCAGCATCCCCGGAGTTGTAAACAATGAGCAGTTCTTC,CATSIPGVVNNEQFF
.,TRBJ2-1,TRBV11-3,TRBD1,TGTGCCAGCAGCGCCCCTTCGCCACGCGGACAGGTGAGCAATGAGCAGTTCTTC,CASSAPSPRGQVSNEQFF
.,TRBJ1-2,TRBV29-1,TRBD1,TGCAGCGTTGTAAGGGGATTTAACAGGGGGACGGACTATGGCTACACCTTC,CSVVRGFNRGTDYGYTF
.,TRBJ2-5,TRBV29-1,.,TGCAGCGTTGAGCGCGGGTACGGGGGCCAAGAGACCCAGTACTTC,CSVERGYGGQETQYF
.,TRBJ2-7,TRBV5-1,.,TGCGCCAGCAGCTTTACAGGTTGGGACGAGCAGTACTTC,CASSFTGWDEQYF
few,TRBJ2-1,TRBV29-1,TRBD2,TGCAGCGTTACTAGCGGCAGCTCCTACAATGAGCAGTTCTTC,CSVTSGSSYNEQFF
.,TRBJ1-1,TRBV27,.,TGTGCCACCAAGGGTGGGACCCAACGTGAAGCTTTCTTT,CATKGGTQREAFF
.,TRBJ2-1,TRBV5-1,TRBD2,TGCGCCAGCAGCCTCAGAGCGGGAGACCCCTACAATGAGCAGTTCTTC,CASSLRAGDPYNEQFF
.,TRBJ1-5,TRBV29-1,.,TGCAGCGTGGGGGAGTGGGGGGCTGACCAGCCCCAGCATTTT,CSVGEWGADQPQHF
.,TRBJ2-3,TRBV30,.,TGTGCCTGGAGTGCAGGGGCGTCGGGCACAGATACGCAGTATTTT,CAWSAGASGTDTQYF
.,TRBJ2-7,TRBV14,.,TGTGCCAGCAGCCAGCCTGGATACCCCTACGAGCAGTACTTC,CASSQPGYPYEQYF
few,TRBJ2-1,TRBV5-1,TRBD2,TGCGCCAGCAGCTTGGCAGCGGGAAGGGTCAACAATGAGCAGTTCTTC,CASSLAAGRVNNEQFF
.,TRBJ1-4,TRBV4-2,TRBD1,TGTGCCAGCAGCCTTGGGACAGGGGGCGATGAAAAACTGTTTTTT,CASSLGTGGDEKLFF
.,TRBJ1-1,TRBV7-9,.,TGTGCCAGCATTGTGGGGATGAACACTGAAGCTTTCTTT,CASIVGMNTEAFF
few,TRBJ1-5,TRBV13,.,TGTGCCAGCAGCCAACAGGGCCAGCCCCAGCATTTT,CASSQQGQPQHF
.,TRBJ2-7,TRBV27,TRBD2,TGTGCCAGCAGATGGACTAGCGGCGCCTACGAGCAGTACTTC,CASRWTSGAYEQYF